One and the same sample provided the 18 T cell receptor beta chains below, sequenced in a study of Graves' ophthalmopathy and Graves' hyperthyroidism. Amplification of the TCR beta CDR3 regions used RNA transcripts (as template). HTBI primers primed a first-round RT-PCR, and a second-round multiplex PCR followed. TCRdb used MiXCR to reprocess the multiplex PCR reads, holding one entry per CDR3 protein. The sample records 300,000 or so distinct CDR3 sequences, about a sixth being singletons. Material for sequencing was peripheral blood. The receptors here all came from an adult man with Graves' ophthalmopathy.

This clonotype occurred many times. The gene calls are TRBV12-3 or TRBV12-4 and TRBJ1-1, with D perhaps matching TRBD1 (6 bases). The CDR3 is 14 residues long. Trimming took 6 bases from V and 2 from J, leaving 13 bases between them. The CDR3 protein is CASSLKGGNTEAFF. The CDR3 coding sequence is TGTGCCAGCAGCCTGAAGGGGGGAAACACTGAAGCTTTCTTT.

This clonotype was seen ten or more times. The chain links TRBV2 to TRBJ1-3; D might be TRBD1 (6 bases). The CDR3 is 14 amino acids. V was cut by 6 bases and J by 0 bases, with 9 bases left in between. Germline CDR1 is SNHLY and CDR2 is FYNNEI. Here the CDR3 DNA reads TGTGCCAGCAGGACAGGCAACTCTGGAAACACCATATATTTT. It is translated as CASRTGNSGNTIYF.

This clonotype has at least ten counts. This CDR3 is CASSLAYRGRYEQYF. The CDR3 bases are TGTGCCAGCAGCTTAGCGTACAGGGGGAGGTACGAGCAGTACTTC. The chain is built from TRBV7-8 and TRBJ2-7; 8 nucleotides align to TRBD1. The CDR3 spans 15 residues. V lost 0 bases, J lost 4 bases, and 5 bases stayed unmatched. The germline gives CDR1 SGHVS, CDR2 FQNEAQ.

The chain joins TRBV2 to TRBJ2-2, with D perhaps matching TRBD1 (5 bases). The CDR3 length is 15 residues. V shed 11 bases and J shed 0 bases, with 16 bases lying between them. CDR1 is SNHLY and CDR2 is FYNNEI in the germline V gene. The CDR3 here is CAGKKGVSNTGELFF. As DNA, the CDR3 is TGTGCCGGCAAGAAAGGGGTCTCGAACACCGGGGAGCTGTTTTTT. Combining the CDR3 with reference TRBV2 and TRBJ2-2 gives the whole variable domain EPEVTQTPSHQVTQMGQEVILRCVPISNHLYFYWYRQILGQKVEFLVSFYNNEISEKSEIFDDQFSVERPDGSNFTLKIRSTKLEDSAMYFCAGKKGVSNTGELFFGEGSRLTVL.

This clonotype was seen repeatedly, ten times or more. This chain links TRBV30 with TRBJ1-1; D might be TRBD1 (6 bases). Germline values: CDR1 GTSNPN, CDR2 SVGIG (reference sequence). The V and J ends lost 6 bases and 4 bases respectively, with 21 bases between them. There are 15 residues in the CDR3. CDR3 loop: CACLNRDRAFTEAFF. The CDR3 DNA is TGTGCCTGTCTAAACAGGGATCGGGCCTTCACTGAAGCTTTCTTT.

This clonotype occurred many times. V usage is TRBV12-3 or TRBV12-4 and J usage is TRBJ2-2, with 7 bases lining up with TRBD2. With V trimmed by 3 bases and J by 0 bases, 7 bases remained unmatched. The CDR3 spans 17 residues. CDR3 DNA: TGTGCCAGCAGTTTCAGGGCTAGCGGACCGAACACCGGGGAGCTGTTTTTT. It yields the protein CASSFRASGPNTGELFF.

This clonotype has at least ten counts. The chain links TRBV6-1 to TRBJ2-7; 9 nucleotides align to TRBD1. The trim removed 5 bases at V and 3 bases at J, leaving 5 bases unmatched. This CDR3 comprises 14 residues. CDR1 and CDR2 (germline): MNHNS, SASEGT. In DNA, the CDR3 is TGTGCCAGCAGTACCGGGACAGGGAACTACGAGCAGTACTTC. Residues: CASSTGTGNYEQYF.

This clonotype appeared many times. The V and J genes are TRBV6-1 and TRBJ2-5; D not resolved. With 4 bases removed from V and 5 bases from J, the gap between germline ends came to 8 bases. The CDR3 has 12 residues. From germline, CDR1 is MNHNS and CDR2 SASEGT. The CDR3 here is CASSVLGETQYF. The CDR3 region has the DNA TGTGCCAGCAGTGTGCTGGGGGAGACCCAGTACTTC.

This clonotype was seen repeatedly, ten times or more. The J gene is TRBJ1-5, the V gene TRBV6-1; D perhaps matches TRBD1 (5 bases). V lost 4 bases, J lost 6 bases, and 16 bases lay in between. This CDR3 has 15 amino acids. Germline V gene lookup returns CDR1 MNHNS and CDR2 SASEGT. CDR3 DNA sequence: TGTGCCAGCAGTGGAGCCAGTAAGGGGTTTCAGCCCCAGCATTTT. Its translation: CASSGASKGFQPQHF.

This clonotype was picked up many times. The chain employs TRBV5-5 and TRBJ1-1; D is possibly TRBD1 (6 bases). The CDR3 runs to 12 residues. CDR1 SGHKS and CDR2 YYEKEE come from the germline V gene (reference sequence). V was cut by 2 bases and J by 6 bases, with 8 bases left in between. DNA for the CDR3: TGTGCCAGCAGCTTTTACAGGGCTGAAGCTTTCTTT. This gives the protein CASSFYRAEAFF.

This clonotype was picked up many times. CDR3 DNA sequence: TGTGCCAGCAGGGCGATCGACGGAGCAAACTATGGCTACACCTTC. Its protein is CASRAIDGANYGYTF. The chain links TRBV12-3 or TRBV12-4 to TRBJ1-2, with D uncertain. The germline V and J ends were trimmed by 6 bases and 2 bases, with 16 bases remaining between them. The CDR3 runs to 15 residues.

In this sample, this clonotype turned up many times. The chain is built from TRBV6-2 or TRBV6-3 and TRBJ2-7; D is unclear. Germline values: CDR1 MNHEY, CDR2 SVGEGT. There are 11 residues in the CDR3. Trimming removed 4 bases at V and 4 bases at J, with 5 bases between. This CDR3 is CASSLKYEQYF. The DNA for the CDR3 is TGTGCCAGCAGTTTAAAATACGAGCAGTACTTC.

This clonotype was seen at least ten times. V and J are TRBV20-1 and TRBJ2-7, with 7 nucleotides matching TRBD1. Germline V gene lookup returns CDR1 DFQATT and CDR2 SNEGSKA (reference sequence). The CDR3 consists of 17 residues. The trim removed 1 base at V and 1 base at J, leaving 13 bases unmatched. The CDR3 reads CSARARDRSLESYEQYF. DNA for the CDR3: TGCAGTGCTAGAGCCCGGGACAGAAGCTTGGAATCCTACGAGCAGTACTTC.

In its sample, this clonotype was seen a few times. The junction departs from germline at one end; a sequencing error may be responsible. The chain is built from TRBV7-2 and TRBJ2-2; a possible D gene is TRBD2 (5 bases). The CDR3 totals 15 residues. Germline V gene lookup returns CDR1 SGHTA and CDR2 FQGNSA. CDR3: CASSLARQATGKLFF. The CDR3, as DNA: TGTGCCAGCAGCTTAGCGAGGCAGGCCACCGGGAAGCTGTTTTTT.

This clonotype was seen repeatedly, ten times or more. The CDR3: CASSESGALEALHF. DNA of the CDR3: TGTGCCAGCAGTGAATCGGGGGCCCTTGAGGCCCTCCACTTT. The gene calls are TRBV2 and TRBJ1-6; D might be TRBD1 (6 bases). V was shortened by 2 bases and J by 14 bases, with 16 bases between the two germline ends. Germline CDR1 and CDR2: SNHLY and FYNNEI. CDR3 length equals 14 residues.

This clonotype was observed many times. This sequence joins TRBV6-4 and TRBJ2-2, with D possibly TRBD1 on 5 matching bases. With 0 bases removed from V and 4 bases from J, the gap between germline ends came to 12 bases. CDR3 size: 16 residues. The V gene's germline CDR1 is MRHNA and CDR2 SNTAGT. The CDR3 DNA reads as TGTGCCAGCAGTGACTCTGGACAACATACCACCGGGGAGCTGTTTTTT. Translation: CASSDSGQHTTGELFF.

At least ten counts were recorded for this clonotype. CDR3 amino acids: CASSVGTALGTQYF. The CDR3 nucleotides are TGTGCCAGCAGCGTCGGGACTGCCTTGGGGACCCAGTACTTC. This chain connects TRBV6-5 to TRBJ2-5, with D possibly being TRBD2 (6 bases). Germline values: CDR1 MNHEY, CDR2 SVGAGI. With 6 bases removed from V and 7 bases from J, the gap between germline ends came to 18 bases. This CDR3 is 14 amino acids long.

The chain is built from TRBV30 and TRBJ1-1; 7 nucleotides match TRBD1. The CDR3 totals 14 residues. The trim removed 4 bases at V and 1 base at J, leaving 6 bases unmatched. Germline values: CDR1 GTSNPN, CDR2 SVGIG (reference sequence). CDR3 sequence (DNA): TGTGCCTGGAAAGGTAGGGGGCCGAACACTGAAGCTTTCTTT. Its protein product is CAWKGRGPNTEAFF.